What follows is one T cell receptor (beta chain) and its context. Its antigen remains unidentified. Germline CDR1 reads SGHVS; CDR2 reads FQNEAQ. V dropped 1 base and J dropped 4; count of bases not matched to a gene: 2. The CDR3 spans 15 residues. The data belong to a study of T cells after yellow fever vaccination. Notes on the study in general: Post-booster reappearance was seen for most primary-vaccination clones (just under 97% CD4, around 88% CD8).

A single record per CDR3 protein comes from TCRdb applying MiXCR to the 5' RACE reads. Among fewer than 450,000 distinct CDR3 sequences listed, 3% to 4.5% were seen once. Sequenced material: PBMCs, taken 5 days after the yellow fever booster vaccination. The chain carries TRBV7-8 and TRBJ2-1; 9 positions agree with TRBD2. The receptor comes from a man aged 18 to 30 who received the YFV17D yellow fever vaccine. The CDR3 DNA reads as TGTGCCAGCAGCTTAGGCAGCGGGGGGTACAATGAGCAGTTCTTC. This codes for CASSLGSGGYNEQFF.